The clone carrying this T cell receptor (beta chain) was seen a handful of times. Trimming stripped 6 bases from V and 0 bases from J, with 15 bases between. Looked up from germline, CDR1 is MDHEN and CDR2 is SYDVKM. This CDR3 is 16 amino acids long. The data are from a study of blood T cell repertoires in COVID-19. About the research overall: Sample material is recorded as cDNA or gDNA derived from T cells, B-cell-depleted T cells, or PBMCs.

The data were produced by immunoSEQ multiplex PCR, yet TCRdb's version contains in-frame clones alone and is incomplete. Of tens of thousands of clones listed, 80% to 90% are singletons. This TCR derives from a woman in her 70s with acute or convalescent COVID-19. The sequencing input was peripheral blood. The chain recombines TRBV28 with TRBJ2-1, with D unresolved. Here the CDR3 reads CASSPDWLSSYNEQFF. The CDR3 nucleotides are TGTGCCAGCAGCCCTGACTGGTTAAGCTCCTACAATGAGCAGTTCTTC.